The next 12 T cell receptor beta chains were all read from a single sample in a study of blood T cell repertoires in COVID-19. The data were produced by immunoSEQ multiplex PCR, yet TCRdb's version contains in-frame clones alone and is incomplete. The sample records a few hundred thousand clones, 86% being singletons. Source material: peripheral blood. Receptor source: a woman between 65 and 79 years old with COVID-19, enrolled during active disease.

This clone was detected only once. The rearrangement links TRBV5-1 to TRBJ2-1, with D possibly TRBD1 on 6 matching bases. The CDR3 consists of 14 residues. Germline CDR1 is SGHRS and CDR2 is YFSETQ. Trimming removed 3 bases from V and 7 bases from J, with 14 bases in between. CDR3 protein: CASSSLGTLNEQFF. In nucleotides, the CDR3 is TGCGCCAGCAGCTCGTTGGGGACACTTAATGAGCAGTTCTTC.

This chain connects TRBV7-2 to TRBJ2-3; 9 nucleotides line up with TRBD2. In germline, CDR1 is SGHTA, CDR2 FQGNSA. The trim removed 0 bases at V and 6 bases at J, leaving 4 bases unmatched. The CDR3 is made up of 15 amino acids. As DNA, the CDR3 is TGTGCCAGCAGCTTAGCTAGCGGGGGTTGGGATACGCAGTATTTT. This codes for CASSLASGGWDTQYF.

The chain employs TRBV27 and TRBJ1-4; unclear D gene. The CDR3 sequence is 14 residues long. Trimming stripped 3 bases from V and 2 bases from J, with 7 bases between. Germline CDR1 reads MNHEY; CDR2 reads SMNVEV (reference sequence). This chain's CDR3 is CASSLTRTNEKLFF. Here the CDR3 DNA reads TGTGCCAGCAGTTTGACCAGGACTAATGAAAAACTGTTTTTT.

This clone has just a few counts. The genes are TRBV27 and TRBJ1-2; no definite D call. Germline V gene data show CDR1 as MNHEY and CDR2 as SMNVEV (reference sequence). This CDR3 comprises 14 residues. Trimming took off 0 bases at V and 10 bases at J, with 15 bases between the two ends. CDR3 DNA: TGTGCCAGCAGTTTATCGCGGGTGTTAAGGGACTACACCTTC. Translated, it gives CASSLSRVLRDYTF.

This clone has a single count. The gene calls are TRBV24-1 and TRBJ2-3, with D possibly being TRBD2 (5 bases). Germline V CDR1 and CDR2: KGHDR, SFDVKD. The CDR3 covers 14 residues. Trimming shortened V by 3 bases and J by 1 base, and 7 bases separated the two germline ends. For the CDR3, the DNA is TGTGCCACCAGTGATCGGCGGGGCACAGATACGCAGTATTTT. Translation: CATSDRRGTDTQYF.

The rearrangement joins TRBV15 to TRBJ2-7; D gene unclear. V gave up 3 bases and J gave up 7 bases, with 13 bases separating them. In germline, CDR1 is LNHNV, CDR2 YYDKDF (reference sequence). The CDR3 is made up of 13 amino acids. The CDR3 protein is CATSSERSREQYF. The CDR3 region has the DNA TGTGCCACCAGCAGTGAACGGTCGAGGGAGCAGTACTTC.

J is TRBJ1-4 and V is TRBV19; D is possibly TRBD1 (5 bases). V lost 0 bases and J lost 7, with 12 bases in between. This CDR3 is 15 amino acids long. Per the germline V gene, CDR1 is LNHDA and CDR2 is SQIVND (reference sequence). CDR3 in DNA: TGTGCCAGTAGTATAGAAAGGGGAGGCGGTGAAAAACTGTTTTTT. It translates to CASSIERGGGEKLFF.

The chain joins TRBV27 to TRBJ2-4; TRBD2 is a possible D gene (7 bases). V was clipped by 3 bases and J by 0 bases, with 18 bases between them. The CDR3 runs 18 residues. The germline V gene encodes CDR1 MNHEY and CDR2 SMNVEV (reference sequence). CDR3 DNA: TGTGCCAGCAGTTTTCGGGGAGGGGACACAATAGCCAAAAACATTCAGTACTTC. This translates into CASSFRGGDTIAKNIQYF.

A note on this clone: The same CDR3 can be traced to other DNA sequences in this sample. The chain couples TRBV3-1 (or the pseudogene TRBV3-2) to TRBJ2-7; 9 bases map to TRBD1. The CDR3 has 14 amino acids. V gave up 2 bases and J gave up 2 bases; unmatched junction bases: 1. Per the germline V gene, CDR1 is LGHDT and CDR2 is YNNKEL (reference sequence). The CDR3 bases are TGTGCCAGCAGCCAACGACAGGGGGCCTACGAGCAGTACTTC. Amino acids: CASSQRQGAYEQYF.

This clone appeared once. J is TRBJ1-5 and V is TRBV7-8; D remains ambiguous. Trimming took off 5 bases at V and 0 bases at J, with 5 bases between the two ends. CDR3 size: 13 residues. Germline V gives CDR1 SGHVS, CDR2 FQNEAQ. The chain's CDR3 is CASSRYSNQPQHF. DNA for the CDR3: TGTGCCAGCAGCCGATATAGCAATCAGCCCCAGCATTTT.

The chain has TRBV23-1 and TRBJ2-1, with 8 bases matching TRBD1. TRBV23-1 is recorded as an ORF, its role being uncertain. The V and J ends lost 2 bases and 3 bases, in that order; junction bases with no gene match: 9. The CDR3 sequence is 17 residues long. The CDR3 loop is CASSQLKTGGDYNEQFF. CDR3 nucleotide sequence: TGCGCCAGCAGTCAACTTAAAACAGGGGGTGACTACAATGAGCAGTTCTTC.

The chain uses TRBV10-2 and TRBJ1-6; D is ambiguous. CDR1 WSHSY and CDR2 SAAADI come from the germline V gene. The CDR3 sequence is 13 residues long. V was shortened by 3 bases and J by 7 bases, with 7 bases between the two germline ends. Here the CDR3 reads CASSDLINSPLHF. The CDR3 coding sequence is TGCGCCAGCAGTGACCTAATAAATTCACCCCTCCACTTT.